This is a list of T cell receptor beta chains from one sample in a study of CD8+CD57+ T cells in acquired aplastic anemia. TCRdb processed the reads anew with MiXCR; each CDR3 protein has one entry. Among roughly 160,000 distinct CDR3 sequences, about 45% were seen once, and the ten largest hold approximately 3%. The sequenced material came from sorted CD4+, CD8+, or CD8+CD57+ T cells (not recorded which) from PBMCs. All receptors derive from a human donor with aplastic anemia. Each CDR3 is given with its conserved first and last residue. A D gene is named only where the DNA matches it firmly. Not all rows give a size; the values are once, few, many and, for expanded clones, a class.

D,V,length,size,J,CDR3,DNA
.,TRBV7-9,8,.,TRBJ1-1,CASSFPFF,TGTGCCAGCAGCTTTCCTTTCTTT
TRBD2,TRBV20-1,17,once,TRBJ2-1,CSARDELAGQYYNEQFF,TGCAGTGCTAGAGATGAACTAGCGGGGCAATACTACAATGAGCAGTTCTTC
TRBD2,TRBV4-1,16,few,TRBJ2-1,CASSRQTSGTGNEQFF,TGCGCCAGCAGCCGCCAGACTAGCGGGACCGGGAATGAGCAGTTCTTC
.,TRBV10-1,18,.,TRBJ2-1,CASSEVRGKPVIYNEQFF,TGCGCCAGCAGTGAGGTTCGGGGCAAGCCTGTAATCTACAATGAGCAGTTCTTC
.,TRBV14,15,.,TRBJ2-1,CASSQVGRAYDEQFF,TGTGCCAGCAGCCAAGTCGGGAGAGCCTACGATGAGCAGTTCTTC
TRBD1,TRBV6-1,16,.,TRBJ1-1,CASSPPGQGSDTEAFF,TGTGCCAGCAGTCCGCCGGGACAGGGGTCGGACACTGAAGCTTTCTTT
.,TRBV7-6,15,.,TRBJ2-1,CASSPLTDSSYEQFF,TGTGCCAGCAGCCCCTTGACAGATAGTAGCTACGAGCAGTTCTTC
.,TRBV19,15,.,TRBJ1-1,CASSIMRGGNTEAFF,TGTGCCAGTAGTATTATGCGGGGAGGGAACACTGAAGCTTTCTTT
.,TRBV7-2,11,few,TRBJ2-7,CASSRTDEQYF,TGTGCCAGCAGTCGGACCGACGAGCAGTACTTC
.,TRBV7-9,15,few,TRBJ2-7,CASSLAGVSSYEQYF,TGTGCCAGCAGCTTAGCTGGAGTGAGCTCCTACGAGCAGTACTTC
.,TRBV25-1,15,.,TRBJ2-1,CASSDHGTPTRTQFF,TGTGCCAGCAGTGACCATGGGACCCCGACACGCACGCAGTTCTTC
.,TRBV7-8,12,.,TRBJ2-5,CASSAEGETQYF,TGTGCCAGCAGCGCAGAGGGGGAGACCCAGTACTTC
TRBD2,TRBV7-6,16,.,TRBJ2-5,CASSFGLAGEKETQYF,TGTGCCAGCAGCTTCGGGTTAGCGGGAGAGAAGGAGACCCAGTACTTC
.,TRBV6-5,14,many,TRBJ2-1,CASSYSATHNEQFF,TGTGCCAGCAGTTACTCCGCGACCCACAATGAGCAGTTCTTC
.,TRBV19,16,.,TRBJ1-5,CASSHGQGRSNQPQHF,TGTGCCAGTAGCCATGGGCAGGGACGGTCAAATCAGCCCCAGCATTTT
.,TRBV12-3/TRBV12-4,15,.,TRBJ1-1,CASSSQGRMNTEAFF,TGTGCCAGCAGTTCACAGGGACGAATGAACACTGAAGCTTTCTTT
TRBD1,TRBV4-3,17,.,TRBJ1-1,CASSHGLTGVMNTEAFF,TGCGCCAGCAGCCACGGACTTACAGGGGTTATGAACACTGAAGCTTTCTTT
TRBD2,TRBV7-2,16,many,TRBJ2-7,CASSLDGSGISYEQYF,TGTGCCAGCAGCTTAGACGGTAGCGGGATTTCCTACGAGCAGTACTTC
.,TRBV7-6,16,.,TRBJ2-2,CASSHAGQANTGELFF,TGTGCCAGCAGCCACGCGGGGCAGGCGAACACCGGGGAGCTGTTTTTT
TRBD2,TRBV20-1,15,.,TRBJ2-1,CSAAPAGGRYNEQFF,TGCAGTGCTGCCCCCGCGGGAGGGAGATACAATGAGCAGTTCTTC
TRBD1,TRBV19,15,many,TRBJ1-2,CASSIKTGASYGYTF,TGTGCCAGTAGTATAAAGACAGGGGCGTCCTATGGCTACACCTTC
TRBD1,TRBV6-1,15,few,TRBJ1-1,CASRGFGQGNTEAFF,TGTGCCAGCAGAGGATTTGGACAGGGAAACACTGAAGCTTTCTTT
TRBD2,TRBV7-3,15,many,TRBJ2-5,CASSTGTSGSQTQYF,TGTGCCAGCAGCACGGGGACTAGCGGGTCGCAGACCCAGTACTTC
.,TRBV4-2,15,many,TRBJ2-1,CASSQRQVQYNEQFF,TGTGCCAGCAGCCAACGACAGGTTCAGTACAATGAGCAGTTCTTC
TRBD2,TRBV6-1,14,.,TRBJ2-5,CASNVAGGRKTQYF,TGTGCCAGCAATGTAGCGGGGGGTAGGAAGACCCAGTACTTC
.,TRBV30,14,.,TRBJ1-1,CAWSVFRNAAEAFF,TGTGCCTGGAGTGTATTTCGGAATGCGGCTGAAGCTTTCTTT
TRBD1,TRBV11-3,15,many,TRBJ2-7,CASTTGDRGKNEQYF,TGTGCCAGCACCACGGGGGACAGGGGGAAGAACGAGCAGTACTTC
TRBD2,TRBV6-2/TRBV6-3,15,few,TRBJ2-3,CASSGLAGGPDTQYF,TGTGCCAGCAGTGGACTAGCGGGGGGGCCAGATACGCAGTATTTT
.,TRBV9,14,many,TRBJ2-1,CASSVTSEYNEQFF,TGTGCCAGCAGCGTGACTAGTGAGTACAATGAGCAGTTCTTC
.,TRBV7-9,13,.,TRBJ1-6,CASSLPNNSPLHF,TGTGCCAGCAGCTTGCCCAATAATTCACCCCTCCACTTT
.,TRBV2,14,.,TRBJ1-2,CASSGRGADYGYTF,TGTGCCAGCAGTGGACGGGGGGCCGACTATGGCTACACCTTC
.,TRBV6-1,13,many,TRBJ1-2,CASSETTDYGYTF,TGTGCCAGCAGTGAAACGACGGACTATGGCTACACCTTC
TRBD2,TRBV5-1,18,few,TRBJ2-1,CASSLVPSGSLGYNEQFF,TGCGCCAGCAGCTTGGTCCCTAGCGGGAGCCTGGGTTACAATGAGCAGTTCTTC
.,TRBV9,14,.,TRBJ2-1,CASSVGQRSYEQFF,TGTGCCAGCAGCGTAGGGCAGCGCAGCTACGAGCAGTTCTTC
TRBD1,TRBV19,14,.,TRBJ1-2,CASSKRDRVMGYTF,TGTGCCAGTAGTAAGAGGGACAGGGTGATGGGCTACACCTTC
.,TRBV29-1,13,.,TRBJ1-6,CSVGFASNSPLHF,TGCAGCGTTGGTTTCGCCAGCAATTCACCCCTCCACTTT
TRBD1,TRBV24-1,13,few,TRBJ1-2,CATSEPTGSGYTF,TGTGCCACCAGTGAGCCGACAGGGAGTGGCTACACCTTC
.,TRBV2,12,.,TRBJ1-2,CASSSTVIGYTF,TGTGCCAGCAGCTCGACAGTGATTGGCTACACCTTC
TRBD2,TRBV24-1,15,few,TRBJ2-3,CATSEASGGTDTQYF,TGTGCCACCAGTGAGGCTAGCGGAGGCACAGATACGCAGTATTTT